The 6 T cell receptor beta chains in this list originate from one sample, sequenced in a study of T cell responses to AZD1222 COVID-19 vaccine. Repertoires were generated with immunoSEQ multiplex PCR, while TCRdb's copy carries only in-frame clones and drops some. The table includes approximately 110,000 clones, about nine tenths detected once. Here the sequenced sample was peripheral blood, taken 28 days after the second AZD1222 dose. These TCRs come from an adult who received the AZD1222 COVID-19 vaccine.

V usage is TRBV7-2 and J usage is TRBJ2-1; D may be TRBD1 (5 bases). This CDR3 is 15 amino acids long. V was clipped by 5 bases and J by 6 bases, with 17 bases between them. Germline assignment: CDR1 SGHTA and CDR2 FQGNSA. The CDR3 here is CASSPRSGHSNEQFF. CDR3 in DNA: TGTGCCAGCAGCCCCCGATCAGGGCACTCCAATGAGCAGTTCTTC. The variable domain in full, completed from reference TRBV7-2 and TRBJ2-1, reads GAGVSQSPSNKVTEKGKDVELRCDPISGHTALYWYRQSLGQGLEFLIYFQGNSAPDKSGLPSDRFSAERTGGSVSTLTIQRTQQEDSAVYLCASSPRSGHSNEQFFGPGTRLTVL.

This rearrangement joins TRBV7-4 to TRBJ1-5; D is uncertain. Trimming pared 1 base from V and 0 bases from J, leaving 19 bases between. Per the germline V gene, CDR1 is SGHVT and CDR2 is SQSDAQ. This CDR3 has 19 amino acids. CDR3 sequence (DNA): TGTGCCAGCAGCTTAGTCATTCTCGGGGAACACCATAGCAATCAGCCCCAGCATTTT. Translated: CASSLVILGEHHSNQPQHF.

The chain has TRBV6-5 and TRBJ1-3; a weak D match, TRBD1 (6 bases). From germline, CDR1 is MNHEY and CDR2 SVGAGI. The CDR3 has 15 residues. The V end was cut by 6 bases, the J end by 4 bases, with 16 bases between. Written as DNA, the CDR3 is TGTGCCAGCAGGACCGCGGTGGGGACAGGAAACACCATATATTTT. Translation gives CASRTAVGTGNTIYF.

The chain recombines TRBV19 with TRBJ2-5, with D perhaps matching TRBD1 (5 bases). Per the germline V gene, CDR1 is LNHDA and CDR2 is SQIVND (reference sequence). The CDR3 length is 14 residues. V lost 7 bases, J lost 5 bases, and 17 bases lay in between. In DNA form, the CDR3 reads TGTGCCAGTACAGGTCAGGGTCGACGGGAGACCCAGTACTTC. Translated, it gives CASTGQGRRETQYF.

The rearrangement links TRBV28 to TRBJ2-7, with 8 bases aligning to TRBD1. CDR3 length: 14 residues. With V trimmed by 7 bases and J by 2 bases, 7 bases remained unmatched. Germline CDR1 reads MDHEN; CDR2 reads SYDVKM. The CDR3 bases are TGTGCCAGCATGCGGGACAGGAATACCTACGAGCAGTACTTC. Translating gives CASMRDRNTYEQYF.

The rearrangement uses TRBV28 and TRBJ1-2, with unresolved D. Germline loops: CDR1 MDHEN, CDR2 SYDVKM. The CDR3 loop spans 14 amino acids. Here the CDR3 reads CATIRPSQDYGYTF. As DNA, the CDR3 is TGTGCTACGATTAGGCCGTCTCAGGACTATGGCTACACCTTC.